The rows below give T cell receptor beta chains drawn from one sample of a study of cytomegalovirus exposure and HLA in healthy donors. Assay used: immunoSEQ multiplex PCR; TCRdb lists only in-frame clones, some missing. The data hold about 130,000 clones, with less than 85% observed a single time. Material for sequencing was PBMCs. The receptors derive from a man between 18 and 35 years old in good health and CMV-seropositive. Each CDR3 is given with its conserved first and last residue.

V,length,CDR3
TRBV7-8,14,CASSLWALAGEQFF
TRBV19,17,CASTGGATDSGANVLTF
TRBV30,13,CAWGGTGTNEQFF
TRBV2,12,CASPGQGRTQYF
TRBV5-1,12,CASSLDTGELFF
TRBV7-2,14,CASSLGQGAHGYTF
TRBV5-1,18,CASSLGGVWDRTSYEQYF
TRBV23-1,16,CASSQSGQGRPDTQYF
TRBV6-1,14,CASSTRTVNSPLHF
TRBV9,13,CASSVGGTSDQYF
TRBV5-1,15,CASSSLSGGNNEQFF
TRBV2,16,CASRLRTGQAKNIQYF
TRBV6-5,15,CASSYGYRVTGELFF
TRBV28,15,CASSLWSTSTDTQYF
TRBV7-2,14,CASSLVGQGDTQYF
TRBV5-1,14,CASLDRANTGELFF
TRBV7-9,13,CASRTDRPYGYTF
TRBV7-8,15,CASSPGQGLSYEQYF
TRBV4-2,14,CASSLRLGTDTQYF
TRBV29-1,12,CSVVTRDYGYTF
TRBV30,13,CAWQGGSNQPQHF
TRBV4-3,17,CASSQDQVGGDTGELFF
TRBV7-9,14,CASSSGRVNQPQHF
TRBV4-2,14,CASSQPLAGETQYF
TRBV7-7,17,CASSLAPGGQNTGELFF
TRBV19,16,CASSIGRDRGRQPQHF
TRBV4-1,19,CASSQDDRGAAVAYNEQFF
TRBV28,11,CASSSSTEAFF
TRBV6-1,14,CASSALGGNTEAFF
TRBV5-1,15,CASSLARNILNEQFF
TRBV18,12,CASSPSVGEQYF
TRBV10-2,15,CASSESDRVRRRYTF
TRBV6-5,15,CASRSTGSVYNEQFF
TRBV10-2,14,CASSPGIQTYEQYF
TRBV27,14,CASSSNRGRETQYF
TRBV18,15,CASSADSGTKNIQYF
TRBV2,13,CASMASGAYEQYF
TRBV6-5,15,CASSPLWREGNEQFF
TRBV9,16,CASSGPSGRGNGELFF
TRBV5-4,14,CASSWTESSYEQYF
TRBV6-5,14,CASSYSTQGNEQYF
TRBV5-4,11,CASSSQETQYF
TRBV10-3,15,CAISESGGLADTQYF
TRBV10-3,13,CAISEPQLGTQYF
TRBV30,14,CAWSVQTVFQPQHF
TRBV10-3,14,CATRTGQRIGELFF
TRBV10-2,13,CATSSLLFNEQYF
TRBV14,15,CASSQFSGRGETQYF
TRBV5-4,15,CASSLAYRSSYEQYF
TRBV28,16,CASSLRTKRAKNIQYF
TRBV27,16,CASSLIGTSGQETQYF
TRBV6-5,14,CASSYERPTDTQYF
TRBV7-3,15,CASSLQGQRHNEQFF
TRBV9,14,CASSVGLLTDTQYF
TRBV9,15,CASSVGGLAVYEQYF
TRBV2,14,CAGDRDRATSPLHF
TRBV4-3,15,CASSASRDSSYEQYF